The T cell receptor beta chain under discussion was sequenced for a study of glioma-infiltrating T cells. General study points: Tissue-blood divergence was below expectation in non-neoplastic patients, above in gliomas.

The sample holds a few counts of this clonotype. Its specificity is unknown. Germline CDR1 is SQVTM and CDR2 is ANQGSEA. Trimming took off 3 bases at V and 6 bases at J, with 8 bases between the two ends. The CDR3 is 11 residues long. TCR alpha and beta CDR3 regions were amplified from RNA using iRepertoire nested multiplex PCR. In TCRdb, the multiplex PCR reads were re-called with MiXCR into one record per CDR3 protein. This sample has around 43,000 distinct CDR3 sequences; 20% to 25% occur once, and the top ten carry around 5.8%. The sequenced material came from glioma tissue, nonneoplastic brain tissue, or PBMCs (not recorded which). The TCR was taken from a human donor with low-grade glioma or glioblastoma, undergoing nonglioma brain surgery, or in good health (not recorded which). The chain recombines TRBV29-1 with TRBJ1-1; D ambiguous. The CDR3 DNA reads TGCAGCGTTGAGACGGCTGCTGAAGCTTTCTTT. Translating it yields CSVETAAEAFF.